This T cell receptor (beta chain) emerged from a study of T-cell reconstitution after alpha-beta-depleted transplantation in children. The TCRbeta library was prepared with unique molecular identifiers. TCRdb re-called the PCR reads through MiXCR, storing one row per CDR3 protein. The sample holds about 640,000 distinct CDR3 sequences, roughly 15% seen once. CDR3 length equals 19 residues. Germline values: CDR1 DFQATT, CDR2 SNEGSKA (reference sequence). The V and J ends lost 6 bases and 5 bases, in that order; junction bases with no gene match: 17. This clonotype has at least ten counts. The rearrangement uses TRBV20-1 and TRBJ2-3, with TRBD2 matching over 16 bases. The starting material was PBMCs from the stem cell graft donor, obtained from the stem cell graft. The receptor's source is a human donor who donated a stem cell graft to a child with acute myeloid leukemia. In nucleotides, the CDR3 is TGCAGTGCCCCGGGACTAGCGGGGGGGCGAGGGACACACAAAGATACGCAGTATTTT. Translation: CSAPGLAGGRGTHKDTQYF.